This T cell receptor beta chain was captured in a study of OX40 agonist ivuxolimab in advanced cancers. The assay was immunoSEQ multiplex PCR, and TCRdb's table has in-frame clones only and misses some. The profile shows 65,000 or so clones, roughly 85% of them singletons. V dropped 5 bases and J dropped 5 bases, with 18 bases sitting between them. The CDR3 spans 15 residues. The V gene's germline CDR1 is SEHNR and CDR2 FQNEAQ (reference sequence). The J gene is TRBJ2-5, the V gene TRBV7-9; tentative D call: TRBD2 (6 bases). The sequencing here drew on CD4+ or CD8+ T cells sorted from blood, taken in a trial of the OX40 agonist ivuxolimab. This TCR was recovered from an adult with an advanced solid tumor such as melanoma, head and neck, liver or kidney cancer. The DNA for the CDR3 is TGTGCCAGCAGCCCCCGACTAGGCGCTGGGGAGACCCAGTACTTC. Protein product: CASSPRLGAGETQYF.